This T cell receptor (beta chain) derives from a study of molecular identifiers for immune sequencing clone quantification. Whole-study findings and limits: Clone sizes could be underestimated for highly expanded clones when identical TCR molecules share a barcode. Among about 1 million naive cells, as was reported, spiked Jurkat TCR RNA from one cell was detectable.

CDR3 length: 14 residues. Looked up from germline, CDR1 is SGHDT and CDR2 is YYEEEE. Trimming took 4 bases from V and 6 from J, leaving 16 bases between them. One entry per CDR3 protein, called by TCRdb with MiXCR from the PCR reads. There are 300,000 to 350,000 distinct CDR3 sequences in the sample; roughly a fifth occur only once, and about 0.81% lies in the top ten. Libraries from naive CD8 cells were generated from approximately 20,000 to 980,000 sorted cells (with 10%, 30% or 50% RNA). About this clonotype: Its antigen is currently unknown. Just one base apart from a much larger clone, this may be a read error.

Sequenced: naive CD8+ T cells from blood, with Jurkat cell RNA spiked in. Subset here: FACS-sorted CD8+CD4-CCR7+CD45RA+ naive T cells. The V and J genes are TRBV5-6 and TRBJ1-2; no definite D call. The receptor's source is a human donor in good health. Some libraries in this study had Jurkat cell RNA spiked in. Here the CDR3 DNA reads TGTGCCAGCAGCGCCGCCACTCAGGACGATGGCTACACCTTC. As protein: CASSAATQDDGYTF. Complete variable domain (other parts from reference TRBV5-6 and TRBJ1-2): DAGVTQSPTHLIKTRGQQVTLRCSPKSGHDTVSWYQQALGQGPQFIFQYYEEEERQRGNFPDRFSGHQFPNYSSELNVNALLLGDSALYLCASSAATQDDGYTFGSGTRLTVV.